The clone carrying this TCR beta chain was observed many times. Its cognate antigen is unknown. RNA transcripts were the template, and TCR beta CDR3 regions were amplified from them. RT-PCR was first run with HTBI primers, then multiplex PCR in a second round. TCRdb used MiXCR to reprocess the multiplex PCR reads, holding one entry per CDR3 protein. The sample has 300,000 to 400,000 distinct CDR3 sequences; about a sixth are singletons. This record comes from a study of Graves' ophthalmopathy and Graves' hyperthyroidism. Study-level results: A 13-signature model separated ophthalmopathy from stable hyperthyroidism, around 90% sensitivity, approximately 80% specificity.

The CDR3 runs 14 residues. Germline CDR1 reads SGHTA; CDR2 reads FQGNSA. Deletions cut 5 bases from V and 5 bases from J, with 15 bases between. No ophthalmopathy within 18 months of follow-up signified stable hyperthyroidism. Exclusion covered patients with other autoimmune diseases or uncontrolled infections (as well as pregnancy or lactation). This chain connects TRBV7-2 to TRBJ2-5, with D possibly TRBD2 on 5 matching bases. The sequencing input was peripheral blood. This clonotype was sampled from an adult woman with stable Graves' hyperthyroidism. The DNA of the CDR3 is TGTGCCAGCAGCCTGGCCGGGATGTACGAGACCCAGTACTTC. Amino acids: CASSLAGMYETQYF.